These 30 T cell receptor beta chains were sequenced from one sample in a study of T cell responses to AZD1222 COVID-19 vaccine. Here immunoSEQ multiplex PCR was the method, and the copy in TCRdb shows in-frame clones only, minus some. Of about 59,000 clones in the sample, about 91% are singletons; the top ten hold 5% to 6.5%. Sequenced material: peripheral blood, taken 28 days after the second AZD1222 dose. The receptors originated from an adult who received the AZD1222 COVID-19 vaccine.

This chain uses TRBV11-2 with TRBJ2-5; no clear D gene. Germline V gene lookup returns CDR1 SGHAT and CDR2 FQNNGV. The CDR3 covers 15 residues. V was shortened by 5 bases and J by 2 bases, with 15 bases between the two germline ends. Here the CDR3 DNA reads TGTGCCAGCAGCGCGCCCGGGCCTACACAAGAGACCCAGTACTTC. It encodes CASSAPGPTQETQYF. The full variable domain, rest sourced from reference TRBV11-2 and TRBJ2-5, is EAGVAQSPRYKIIEKRQSVAFWCNPISGHATLYWYQQILGQGPKLLIQFQNNGVVDDSQLPKDRFSAERLKGVDSTLKIQPAKLEDSAVYLCASSAPGPTQETQYFGPGTRLLVL.

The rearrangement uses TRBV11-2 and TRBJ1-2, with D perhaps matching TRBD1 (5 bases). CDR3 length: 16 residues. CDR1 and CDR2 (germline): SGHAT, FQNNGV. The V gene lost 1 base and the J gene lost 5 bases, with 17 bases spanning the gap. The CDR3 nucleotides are TGTGCCAGCAGCTTAGGTCCCCTTGGGGGGAGATATGGCTACACCTTC. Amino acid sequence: CASSLGPLGGRYGYTF.

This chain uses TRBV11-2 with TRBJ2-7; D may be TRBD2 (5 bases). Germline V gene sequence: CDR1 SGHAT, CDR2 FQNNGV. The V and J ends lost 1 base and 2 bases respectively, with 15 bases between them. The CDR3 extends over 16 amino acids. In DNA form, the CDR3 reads TGTGCCAGCAGCTTAGGTGGCGGACTGACAACCTACGAGCAGTACTTC. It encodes CASSLGGGLTTYEQYF.

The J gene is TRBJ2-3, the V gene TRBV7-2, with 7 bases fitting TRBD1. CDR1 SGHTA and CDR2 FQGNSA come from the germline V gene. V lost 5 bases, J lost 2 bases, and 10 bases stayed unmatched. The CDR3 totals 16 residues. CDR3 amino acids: CASSPARQGPTDTQYF. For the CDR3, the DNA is TGTGCCAGCAGCCCGGCCCGACAGGGCCCCACAGATACGCAGTATTTT.

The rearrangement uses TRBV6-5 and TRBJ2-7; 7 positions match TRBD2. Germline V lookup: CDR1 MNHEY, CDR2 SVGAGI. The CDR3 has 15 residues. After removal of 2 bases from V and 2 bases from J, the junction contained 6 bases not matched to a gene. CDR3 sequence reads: CASSYGVSGAYEQYF. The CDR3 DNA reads TGTGCCAGCAGTTACGGGGTCAGCGGGGCCTACGAGCAGTACTTC.

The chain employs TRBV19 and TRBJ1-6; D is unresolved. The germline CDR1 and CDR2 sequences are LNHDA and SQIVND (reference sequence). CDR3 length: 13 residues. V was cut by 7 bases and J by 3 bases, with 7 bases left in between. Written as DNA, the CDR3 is TGTGCCAGTAAAGTAGACTATAATTCACCCCTCCACTTT. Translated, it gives CASKVDYNSPLHF.

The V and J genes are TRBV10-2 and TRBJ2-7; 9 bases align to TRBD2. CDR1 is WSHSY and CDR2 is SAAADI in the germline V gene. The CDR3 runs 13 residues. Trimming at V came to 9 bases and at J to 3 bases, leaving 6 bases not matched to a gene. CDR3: CASSVLAGYEQYF. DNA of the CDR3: TGCGCCAGTTCCGTACTAGCGGGCTACGAGCAGTACTTC.

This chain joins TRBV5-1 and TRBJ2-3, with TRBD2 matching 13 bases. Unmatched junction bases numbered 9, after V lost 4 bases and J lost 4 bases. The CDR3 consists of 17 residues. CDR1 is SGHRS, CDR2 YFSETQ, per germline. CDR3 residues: CASSPGTSGMSADTQYF. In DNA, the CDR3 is TGCGCCAGCAGCCCCGGGACTAGCGGGATGTCGGCAGATACGCAGTATTTT.

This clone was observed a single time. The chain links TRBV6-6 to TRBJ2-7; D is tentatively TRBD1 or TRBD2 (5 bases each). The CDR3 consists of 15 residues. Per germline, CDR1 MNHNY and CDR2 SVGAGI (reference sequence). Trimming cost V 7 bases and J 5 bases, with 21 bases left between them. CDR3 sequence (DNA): TGTGCCAGCACTCGGGACGGTATGAACCCTCACGAGCAGTACTTC. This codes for CASTRDGMNPHEQYF.

This CDR3 is CASSDEYGYEQYF. In DNA form, the CDR3 reads TGTGCCAGCAGTGACGAGTATGGCTACGAGCAGTACTTC. This chain uses TRBV6-4 with TRBJ2-7; D not resolved. The CDR3 has 13 amino acids. Trimming left V 2 bases short and J 3 bases short, with 8 bases between. Germline values: CDR1 MRHNA, CDR2 SNTAGT.

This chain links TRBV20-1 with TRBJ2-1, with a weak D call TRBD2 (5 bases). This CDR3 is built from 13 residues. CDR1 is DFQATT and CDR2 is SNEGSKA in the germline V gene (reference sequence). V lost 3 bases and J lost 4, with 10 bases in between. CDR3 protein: CSASGPGYNEQFF. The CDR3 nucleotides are TGCAGTGCTAGTGGGCCGGGGTACAATGAGCAGTTCTTC.

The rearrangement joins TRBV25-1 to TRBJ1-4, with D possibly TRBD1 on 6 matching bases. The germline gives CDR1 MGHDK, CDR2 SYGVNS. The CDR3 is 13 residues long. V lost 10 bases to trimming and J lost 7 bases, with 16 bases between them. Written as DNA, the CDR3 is TGTGCCACCTTGGGACACTCCAGTGAAAAACTGTTTTTT. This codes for CATLGHSSEKLFF.

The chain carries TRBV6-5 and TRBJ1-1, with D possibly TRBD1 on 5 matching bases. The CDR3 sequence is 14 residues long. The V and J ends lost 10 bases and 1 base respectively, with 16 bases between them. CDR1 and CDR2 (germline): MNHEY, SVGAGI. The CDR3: CATESRQKNTEAFF. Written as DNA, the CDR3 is TGTGCCACGGAGTCCCGACAGAAGAACACTGAAGCTTTCTTT.

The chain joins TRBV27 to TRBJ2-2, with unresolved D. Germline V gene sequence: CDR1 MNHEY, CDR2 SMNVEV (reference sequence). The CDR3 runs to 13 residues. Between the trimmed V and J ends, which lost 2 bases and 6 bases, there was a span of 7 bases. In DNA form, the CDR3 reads TGTGCCAGCAGTTTAACGGTGGCCGGGGAGCTGTTTTTT. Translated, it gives CASSLTVAGELFF.

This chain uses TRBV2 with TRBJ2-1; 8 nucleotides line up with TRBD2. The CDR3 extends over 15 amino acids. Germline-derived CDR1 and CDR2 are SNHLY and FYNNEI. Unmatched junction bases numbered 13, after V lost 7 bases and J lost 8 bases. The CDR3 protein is CASKYGAGDLDEQFF. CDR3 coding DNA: TGTGCCAGCAAGTATGGAGCGGGAGATTTGGATGAGCAGTTCTTC.

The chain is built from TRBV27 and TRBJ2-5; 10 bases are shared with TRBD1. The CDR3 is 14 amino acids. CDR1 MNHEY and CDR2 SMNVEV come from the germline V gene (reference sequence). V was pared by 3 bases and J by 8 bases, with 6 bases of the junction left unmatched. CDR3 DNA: TGTGCCAGCAGTTTTACCGGGACAGGGGCAACCCAGTACTTC. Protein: CASSFTGTGATQYF.

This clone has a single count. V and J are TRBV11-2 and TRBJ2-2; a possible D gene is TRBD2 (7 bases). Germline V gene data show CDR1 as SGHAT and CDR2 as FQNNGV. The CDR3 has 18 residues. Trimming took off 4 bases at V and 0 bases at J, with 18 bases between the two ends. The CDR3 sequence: CASSYSLGGASNTGELFF. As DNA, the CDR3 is TGTGCCAGCAGCTACTCCTTGGGGGGGGCCTCGAACACCGGGGAGCTGTTTTTT.

CDR3 loop: CASSLSGGAGYGYTF. The CDR3 region has the DNA TGTGCCAGCAGCTTATCCGGGGGCGCAGGCTATGGCTACACCTTC. The V call is TRBV5-8, the J call TRBJ1-2; D may be TRBD1 (6 bases). The length of the CDR3 is 15 residues. The germline V and J ends were trimmed by 2 bases and 4 bases, with 15 bases remaining between them. Germline CDR1 reads SGHTS; CDR2 reads YDEGEE.

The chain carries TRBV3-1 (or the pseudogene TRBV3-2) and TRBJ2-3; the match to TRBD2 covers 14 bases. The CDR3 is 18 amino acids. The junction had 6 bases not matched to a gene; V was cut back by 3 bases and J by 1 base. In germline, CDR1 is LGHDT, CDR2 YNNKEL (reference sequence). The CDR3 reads CASSQRTSGGRGTDTQYF. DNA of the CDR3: TGTGCCAGCAGCCAGAGGACTAGCGGGGGGCGGGGCACAGATACGCAGTATTTT.

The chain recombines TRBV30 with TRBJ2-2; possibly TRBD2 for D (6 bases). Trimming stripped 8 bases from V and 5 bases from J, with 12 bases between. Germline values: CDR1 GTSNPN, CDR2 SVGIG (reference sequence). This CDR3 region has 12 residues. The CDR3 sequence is CARDSRTGELFF. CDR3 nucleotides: TGTGCCAGGGACTCACGAACCGGGGAGCTGTTTTTT.

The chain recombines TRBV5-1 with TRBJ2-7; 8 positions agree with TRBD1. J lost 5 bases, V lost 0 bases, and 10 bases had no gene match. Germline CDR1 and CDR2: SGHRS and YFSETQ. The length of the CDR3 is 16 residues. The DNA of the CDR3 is TGCGCCAGCAGCTTGGCCCTGACAGGGGCTTACAACGAGCAGTACTTC. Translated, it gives CASSLALTGAYNEQYF.

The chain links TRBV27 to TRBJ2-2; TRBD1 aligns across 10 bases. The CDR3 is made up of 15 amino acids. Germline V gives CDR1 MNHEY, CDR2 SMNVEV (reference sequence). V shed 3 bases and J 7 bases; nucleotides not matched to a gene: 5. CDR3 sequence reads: CASSFGQGDGGELFF. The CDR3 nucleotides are TGTGCCAGCAGTTTTGGACAGGGGGATGGCGGGGAGCTGTTTTTT.

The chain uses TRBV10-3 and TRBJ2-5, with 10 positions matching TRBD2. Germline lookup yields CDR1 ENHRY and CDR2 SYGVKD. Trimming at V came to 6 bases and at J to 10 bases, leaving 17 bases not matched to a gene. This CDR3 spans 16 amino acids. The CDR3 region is CAISASSGGAFSVQYF. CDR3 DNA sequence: TGTGCCATCAGCGCCTCAAGCGGGGGGGCTTTCTCGGTCCAGTACTTC.

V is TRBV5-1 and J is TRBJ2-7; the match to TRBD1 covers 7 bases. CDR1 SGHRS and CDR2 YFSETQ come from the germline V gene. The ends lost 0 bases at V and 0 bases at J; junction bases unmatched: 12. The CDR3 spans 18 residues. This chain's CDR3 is CASSLGTRVRDSSYEQYF. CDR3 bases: TGCGCCAGCAGCTTGGGAACCCGTGTACGGGACAGCTCCTACGAGCAGTACTTC.

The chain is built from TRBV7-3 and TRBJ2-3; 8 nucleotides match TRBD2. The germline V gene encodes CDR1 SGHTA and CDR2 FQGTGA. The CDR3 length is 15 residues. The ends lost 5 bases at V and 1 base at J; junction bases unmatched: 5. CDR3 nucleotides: TGTGCCAGCAGCCGTTATAGCGGGGGCACAGATACGCAGTATTTT. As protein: CASSRYSGGTDTQYF. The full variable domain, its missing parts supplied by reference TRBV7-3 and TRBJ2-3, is GAGVSQTPSNKVTEKGKYVELRCDPISGHTALYWYRQSLGQGPEFLIYFQGTGAADDSGLPNDRFFAVRPEGSVSTLKIQRTERGDSAVYLCASSRYSGGTDTQYFGPGTRLTVL.

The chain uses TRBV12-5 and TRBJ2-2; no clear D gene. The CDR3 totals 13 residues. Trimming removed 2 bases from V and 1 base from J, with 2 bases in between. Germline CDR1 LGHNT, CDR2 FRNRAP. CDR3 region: CASGLQNTGELFF. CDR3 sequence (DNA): TGTGCTAGTGGTTTGCAGAACACCGGGGAGCTGTTTTTT.

The CDR3 loop reads CASTEAGNTGELFF. CDR3 DNA: TGCGCCAGCACAGAGGCAGGGAACACCGGGGAGCTGTTTTTT. The rearrangement uses TRBV5-1 and TRBJ2-2; D unresolved. The germline CDR1 and CDR2 sequences are SGHRS and YFSETQ. Between the trimmed V and J ends, which lost 6 bases and 1 base, there was a span of 10 bases. This CDR3 contains 14 residues.

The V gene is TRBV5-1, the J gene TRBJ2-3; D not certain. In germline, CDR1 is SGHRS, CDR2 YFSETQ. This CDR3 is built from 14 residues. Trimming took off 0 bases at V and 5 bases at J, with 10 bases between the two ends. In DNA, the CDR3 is TGCGCCAGCAGCTTGGTGGCAGAACAAGATACGCAGTATTTT. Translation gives CASSLVAEQDTQYF.

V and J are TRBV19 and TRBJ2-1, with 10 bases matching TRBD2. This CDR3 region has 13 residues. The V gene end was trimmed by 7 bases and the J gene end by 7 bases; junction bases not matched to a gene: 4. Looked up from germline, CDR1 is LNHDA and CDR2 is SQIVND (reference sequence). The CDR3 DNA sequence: TGTGCCAGTACAGCGGGGGGGAGGAATGAGCAGTTCTTC. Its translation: CASTAGGRNEQFF.

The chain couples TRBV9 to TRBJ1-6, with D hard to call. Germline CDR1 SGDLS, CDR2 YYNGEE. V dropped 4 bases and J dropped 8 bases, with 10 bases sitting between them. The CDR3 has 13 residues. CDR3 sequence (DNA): TGTGCCAGCAGCACGACCCAGGATTCACCCCTCCACTTT. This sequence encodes CASSTTQDSPLHF.